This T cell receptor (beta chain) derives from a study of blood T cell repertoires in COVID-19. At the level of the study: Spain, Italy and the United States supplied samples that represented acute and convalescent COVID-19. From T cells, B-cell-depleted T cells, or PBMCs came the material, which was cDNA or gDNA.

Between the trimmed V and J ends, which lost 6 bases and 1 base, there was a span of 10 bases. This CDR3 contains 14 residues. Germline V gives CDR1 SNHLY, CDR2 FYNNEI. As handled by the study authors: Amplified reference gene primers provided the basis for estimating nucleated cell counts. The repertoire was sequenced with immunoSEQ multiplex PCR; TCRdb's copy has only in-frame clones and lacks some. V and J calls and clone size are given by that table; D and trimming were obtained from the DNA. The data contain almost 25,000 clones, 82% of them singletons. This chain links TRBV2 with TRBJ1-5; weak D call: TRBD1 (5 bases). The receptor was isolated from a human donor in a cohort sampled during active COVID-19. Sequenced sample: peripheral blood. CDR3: CASRQDRSNQPQHF. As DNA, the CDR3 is TGTGCCAGCAGACAGGATAGAAGCAATCAGCCCCAGCATTTT.